Presented here are 32 T cell receptor beta chains from one specimen sequenced in a study of control samples from healthy donors and cancer patients. The data were produced by immunoSEQ multiplex PCR, yet TCRdb's version contains in-frame clones alone and is incomplete. The sample lists hundreds of thousands of clones, 90% seen once, with more than 6% in the top ten. The specimen was PBMCs. The receptors were gathered from a man between 40 and 49 years old with head and neck cancer.

V is TRBV6-1 and J is TRBJ1-2; D call uncertain. Trimming pared 3 bases from V and 3 bases from J, leaving 8 bases between. Germline assignment: CDR1 MNHNS and CDR2 SASEGT. The CDR3 covers 13 residues. CDR3 loop: CASSDDTYYGYTF. The CDR3 bases are TGTGCCAGCAGTGACGACACCTACTATGGCTACACCTTC.

The chain uses TRBV19 and TRBJ1-5; D remains ambiguous. This CDR3 has 13 amino acids. Trimming stripped 8 bases from V and 11 bases from J, with 19 bases between. The V gene's germline CDR1 is LNHDA and CDR2 SQIVND (reference sequence). In DNA form, the CDR3 reads TGTGCCAGTTCTAACTCGGACGCCTTTTCCCAGCATTTT. Its translation: CASSNSDAFSQHF. Drawing the rest from reference TRBV19 and TRBJ1-5, the complete variable domain is DGGITQSPKYLFRKEGQNVTLSCEQNLNHDAMYWYRQDPGQGLRLIYYSQIVNDFQKGDIAEGYSVSREKKESFPLTVTSAQKNPTAFYLCASSNSDAFSQHFGDGTRLSIL.

The chain combines TRBV9 with TRBJ2-3; D is possibly TRBD1 or TRBD2 (5 bases each). V was trimmed by 1 base and J by 0 bases, leaving 12 bases between them. This CDR3 is built from 16 residues. The germline CDR1 and CDR2 sequences are SGDLS and YYNGEE. The CDR3 loop reads CASSVSWGGSTDTQYF. The CDR3 DNA reads as TGTGCCAGCAGCGTATCCTGGGGCGGGAGCACAGATACGCAGTATTTT.

This sequence joins TRBV28 and TRBJ2-7, with D unresolved. Germline V gene lookup returns CDR1 MDHEN and CDR2 SYDVKM. The germline V and J ends were trimmed by 2 bases and 1 base, with 9 bases remaining between them. The CDR3 sequence is 14 residues long. The CDR3, as DNA: TGTGCCAGCAGTTTACCCGGGTTATCCTACGAGCAGTACTTC. This translates into CASSLPGLSYEQYF.

This chain links TRBV6-1 with TRBJ1-3; TRBD1 might be the D (5 bases). CDR1 is MNHNS and CDR2 is SASEGT in the germline V gene. V gave up 1 base and J gave up 0 bases, with 13 bases separating them. The CDR3 is made up of 17 amino acids. The CDR3 nucleotides read TGTGCCAGCAGTGAAGTCCGAAGACAGCACTCTGGAAACACCATATATTTT. Amino acid sequence: CASSEVRRQHSGNTIYF.

The rearrangement links TRBV9 to TRBJ2-1; D is ambiguous. Germline-derived CDR1 and CDR2 are SGDLS and YYNGEE. This CDR3 is 14 amino acids long. V was shortened by 3 bases and J by 7 bases, with 14 bases between the two germline ends. This CDR3 reads CASSAAVGSNEQFF. DNA of the CDR3: TGTGCCAGCAGCGCGGCGGTTGGTAGTAATGAGCAGTTCTTC. The complete variable domain, with remaining parts taken from reference TRBV9 and TRBJ2-1, reads DSGVTQTPKHLITATGQRVTLRCSPRSGDLSVYWYQQSLDQGLQFLIQYYNGEERAKGNILERFSAQQFPDLHSELNLSSLELGDSALYFCASSAAVGSNEQFFGPGTRLTVL.

The chain couples TRBV11-2 to TRBJ2-5, with D possibly being TRBD2 (5 bases). Trimming took off 1 base at V and 2 bases at J, with 14 bases between the two ends. This CDR3 has 16 residues. The germline V gene encodes CDR1 SGHAT and CDR2 FQNNGV. CDR3 in amino acids: CASSLGISRGQETQYF. In DNA, the CDR3 is TGTGCCAGCAGCTTAGGAATTAGCAGAGGGCAAGAGACCCAGTACTTC.

This sequence joins TRBV6-2 or TRBV6-3 and TRBJ1-2; D may be TRBD1 (5 bases). This CDR3 is 15 amino acids long. V gave up 6 bases and J gave up 6 bases, with 20 bases separating them. CDR1 is MNHEY and CDR2 is SVGEGT in the germline V gene. Written as DNA, the CDR3 is TGTGCCAGCAGCCCCCCAGGGAACCTACTACATGGCTACACCTTC. It translates to CASSPPGNLLHGYTF.

The V call is TRBV21-1, the J call TRBJ1-1; no DNA check was done on the table's D call, TRBD1. TRBV21-1 is a documented pseudogene. CDR3 length: 23 amino acids. This CDR3 is CASSRLVLFLCVRSGLMNTEAFF. The CDR3 DNA reads as TGTGCCAGCAGCCGTCTTGTTTTGTTTTTGTGCGTACGTTCAGGGTTGATGAACACTGAAGCTTTCTTT.

The V call is TRBV10-1, the J call TRBJ2-7; possible D gene TRBD2, 5 bases. Germline loops: CDR1 WNHNN, CDR2 SYGVQD (reference sequence). Trimming took 3 bases from V and 6 from J, leaving 15 bases between them. There are 14 residues in the CDR3. The CDR3 coding sequence is TGCGCCAGCAGTGACGGGTCGGGGTTCGGCGAGCAGTACTTC. It is translated as CASSDGSGFGEQYF.

This rearrangement joins TRBV18 to TRBJ2-1; D is ambiguous. V shed 2 bases and J shed 5 bases, with 13 bases lying between them. CDR3 size: 15 residues. CDR1 and CDR2 from the germline V gene are KGHSH and LQKENI. CDR3 nucleotide sequence: TGTGCCAGCTCACCATTCTTGGGAAGTGACAATGAGCAGTTCTTC. This sequence encodes CASSPFLGSDNEQFF.

The chain employs TRBV6-2 or TRBV6-3 and TRBJ2-7; no reliable D call. V lost 2 bases to trimming and J lost 2 bases, with 13 bases between them. There are 15 residues in the CDR3. CDR1 MNHEY and CDR2 SVGEGT come from the germline V gene. CDR3 in DNA: TGTGCCAGCAGTTACGGTGCCCGTAGTACCTACGAGCAGTACTTC. Encoded protein: CASSYGARSTYEQYF.

The CDR3 loop is CASSFRRWGTSDSYEQYF. CDR3 sequence (DNA): TGTGCCAGCAGTTTTCGTAGGTGGGGGACCTCGGACTCCTACGAGCAGTACTTC. The chain has TRBV28 and TRBJ2-7; D may be TRBD1 or TRBD2 (5 bases each). CDR1 is MDHEN and CDR2 is SYDVKM in the germline V gene. Trimming cost V 3 bases and J 0 bases, with 21 bases left between them. This CDR3 is 18 amino acids long. Full variable domain (missing parts from reference TRBV28 and TRBJ2-7): DVKVTQSSRYLVKRTGEKVFLECVQDMDHENMFWYRQDPGLGLRLIYFSYDVKMKEKGDIPEGYSVSREKKERFSLILESASTNQTSMYLCASSFRRWGTSDSYEQYFGPGTRLTVT.

This rearrangement joins TRBV27 to TRBJ1-5, with TRBD1 identical over 9 bases. Per germline, CDR1 MNHEY and CDR2 SMNVEV (reference sequence). Trimming cost V 7 bases and J 6 bases; bases outside gene matches: 13. The CDR3 spans 16 residues. CDR3 residues: CASNLNGQGNVQPQHF. CDR3 in DNA: TGTGCCAGCAACCTTAATGGACAGGGGAATGTTCAGCCCCAGCATTTT.

The CDR3 spells CASSVGNQPQHF. Here the CDR3 DNA reads TGTGCCAGCAGTGTCGGCAATCAGCCCCAGCATTTT. The rearrangement links TRBV2 to TRBJ1-5; no clear D gene. CDR1 is SNHLY and CDR2 is FYNNEI in the germline V gene. This CDR3 is built from 12 residues. V was cut by 4 bases and J by 2 bases, with 3 bases left in between. Full variable domain (outside the CDR3, taken from reference TRBV2 and TRBJ1-5): EPEVTQTPSHQVTQMGQEVILRCVPISNHLYFYWYRQILGQKVEFLVSFYNNEISEKSEIFDDQFSVERPDGSNFTLKIRSTKLEDSAMYFCASSVGNQPQHFGDGTRLSIL.

The V call is TRBV24-1, the J call TRBJ2-3, with 8 nucleotides matching TRBD2. The V and J ends lost 3 bases and 2 bases, in that order; junction bases with no gene match: 6. Germline V gene sequence: CDR1 KGHDR, CDR2 SFDVKD. The CDR3 runs to 16 residues. The chain's CDR3 is CATSDNKRETTDTQYF. In nucleotides, the CDR3 is TGTGCCACCAGTGATAACAAGCGGGAGACCACAGATACGCAGTATTTT.

The J gene is TRBJ1-1, the V gene TRBV5-1, with D possibly being TRBD1 (5 bases). V was shortened by 2 bases and J by 0 bases, with 11 bases between the two germline ends. Germline CDR1 SGHRS, CDR2 YFSETQ. This CDR3 is built from 15 residues. This chain's CDR3 is CASSLMGELNTEAFF. The CDR3 DNA sequence: TGCGCCAGCAGCTTAATGGGGGAGCTGAACACTGAAGCTTTCTTT.

This chain joins TRBV19 and TRBJ2-5, with 8 bases fitting TRBD1. The CDR3 contains 15 residues. The germline gives CDR1 LNHDA, CDR2 SQIVND (reference sequence). V was pared by 4 bases and J by 5 bases, with 9 bases of the junction left unmatched. This CDR3 is CASSTRTGIGETQYF. CDR3 nucleotide sequence: TGTGCCAGTAGTACCCGGACAGGGATAGGTGAGACCCAGTACTTC.

This sequence joins TRBV6-5 and TRBJ2-5; D perhaps matches TRBD2 (6 bases). The V end lost 11 bases, the J end lost 5 bases, and 15 bases lay between the germline ends. CDR1 is MNHEY, CDR2 SVGAGI, per germline. This CDR3 contains 12 residues. The CDR3 DNA reads TGTGCCGCCGGAGGGGCCTGGGAGACCCAGTACTTC. It yields the protein CAAGGAWETQYF.

V usage is TRBV25-1 and J usage is TRBJ2-7; perhaps TRBD2 as D (5 bases). This CDR3 has 12 residues. Trimming took 4 bases from V and 9 from J, leaving 13 bases between them. CDR1 and CDR2 (germline): MGHDK, SYGVNS. This chain's CDR3 is CASSGILEAQYF. The CDR3 coding sequence is TGTGCCAGCAGTGGTATTTTGGAGGCGCAGTACTTC.

This clone was counted a single time. This chain connects TRBV27 to TRBJ2-3; D is possibly TRBD2 (6 bases). Germline V gene sequence: CDR1 MNHEY, CDR2 SMNVEV (reference sequence). V lost 3 bases and J 6 bases, leaving 13 bases between the germline ends. The length of the CDR3 is 14 residues. This chain's CDR3 is CASSFGGTWDTQYF. The CDR3 region has the DNA TGTGCCAGCAGTTTTGGCGGGACCTGGGATACGCAGTATTTT.

The V gene is TRBV6-2 or TRBV6-3, the J gene TRBJ2-1, with unresolved D. V lost 2 bases and J 7 bases, leaving 21 bases between the germline ends. Germline V gives CDR1 MNHEY, CDR2 SVGEGT. The CDR3 consists of 17 residues. DNA for the CDR3: TGTGCCAGCAGTTACATTCGTCGCCTACAGTCAGCGAATGAGCAGTTCTTC. As protein: CASSYIRRLQSANEQFF.

The CDR3 loop is CASSPGTGTGELFF. The CDR3 DNA is TGTGCCAGCAGCCCCGGCACAGGGACCGGGGAGCTGTTTTTT. V gene TRBV7-3 combines with J gene TRBJ2-2; D may be TRBD1 (6 bases). The CDR3 spans 14 residues. With 5 bases removed from V and 5 bases from J, the gap between germline ends came to 12 bases. Per the germline V gene, CDR1 is SGHTA and CDR2 is FQGTGA.

This clone has just a few counts. The chain combines TRBV4-3 with TRBJ2-2, with D perhaps TRBD1 (7 bases). Trimming cost V 6 bases and J 5 bases, with 13 bases left between them. The CDR3 length is 14 residues. Germline values: CDR1 LGHNA, CDR2 YSLEER. CDR3 nucleotide sequence: TGCGCCAGCAGGCAGGGGGGTTTGACCGGGGAGCTGTTTTTT. Translation gives CASRQGGLTGELFF.

The rearrangement joins TRBV21-1 to TRBJ1-5. TRBV21-1 is a pseudogene. The CDR3 spans 16 residues. The CDR3 loop reads CAGSKGGRYSNQPQHF. DNA of the CDR3: TGTGCCGGCAGCAAAGGTGGGAGATATAGCAATCAGCCCCAGCATTTT.

Remarks on this clone: The limits of the CDR3 on the DNA are not certain, so only TCRdb's listed CDR3 is given. The CDR3 loop is CASSLAPFGPGELSYNEQFF. The chain links TRBV7-7 to TRBJ2-1; the DNA was not compared with TRBD2, the D call given in the table. The CDR3 length is 20 residues, termini included. Germline V gives CDR1 SSHAT, CDR2 FNYEAQ (reference sequence).

The V and J genes are TRBV12-2 and TRBJ1-6; the D call in the table, TRBD1, was not verified against the DNA. TRBV12-2 is shown as a pseudogene. The CDR3 sequence is 15 residues long. The CDR3 DNA reads as TGTGCAAGTCGCTTAGAAGCAGGACAGTGCTCACCCCTCCACTTT. Translated, it gives CASRLEAGQCSPLHF.

This clone was seen only a few times. The V call is TRBV9, the J call TRBJ2-3, with a possible D match to TRBD1 (5 bases). CDR1 is SGDLS and CDR2 is YYNGEE in the germline V gene. CDR3 size: 14 residues. Deletions cut 4 bases from V and 2 bases from J, with 11 bases between. This CDR3 is CASSPRADTDTQYF. The CDR3 region has the DNA TGTGCCAGCAGCCCCAGGGCCGACACAGATACGCAGTATTTT.

This clone was counted between two and nine times. An end of the junction does not agree with germline; a read error may underlie this. The chain uses TRBV7-7 and TRBJ2-5; D not resolved. The CDR3 runs 15 residues. Germline V CDR1 and CDR2: SSHAT, FNYEAQ (reference sequence). CDR3 sequence (DNA): TGTGCTAGCAGCTTAGAGGCAGGTGGGCGAGCGACCCAGTACTTC. Amino acids: CASSLEAGGRATQYF.

The chain is built from TRBV6-5 and TRBJ1-1, with D unclear. The germline CDR1 and CDR2 sequences are MNHEY and SVGAGI. V was shortened by 8 bases and J by 3 bases, with 19 bases between the two germline ends. The CDR3 totals 15 residues. CDR3 nucleotides: TGTGCCAGCTATAGTAGGGTCGGTGGAGACACTGAAGCTTTCTTT. This encodes CASYSRVGGDTEAFF.

The V and J genes are TRBV29-1 and TRBJ2-7; 7 nucleotides match TRBD2. This CDR3 has 15 amino acids. Per germline, CDR1 SQVTM and CDR2 ANQGSEA. The V and J ends lost 1 base and 0 bases, in that order; junction bases with no gene match: 6. This CDR3 reads CSVEVGASGSYEQYF. The CDR3 coding sequence is TGCAGCGTTGAAGTTGGAGCTAGCGGCTCCTACGAGCAGTACTTC.

V gene TRBV28 combines with J gene TRBJ2-2; D possibly corresponds to TRBD1 (5 bases). Germline CDR1 and CDR2: MDHEN and SYDVKM. This CDR3 has 12 residues. Trimming removed 8 bases from V and 3 bases from J, with 7 bases in between. The CDR3 loop is CASLRDTGELFF. As DNA, the CDR3 is TGTGCCAGCCTCAGGGACACCGGGGAGCTGTTTTTT.